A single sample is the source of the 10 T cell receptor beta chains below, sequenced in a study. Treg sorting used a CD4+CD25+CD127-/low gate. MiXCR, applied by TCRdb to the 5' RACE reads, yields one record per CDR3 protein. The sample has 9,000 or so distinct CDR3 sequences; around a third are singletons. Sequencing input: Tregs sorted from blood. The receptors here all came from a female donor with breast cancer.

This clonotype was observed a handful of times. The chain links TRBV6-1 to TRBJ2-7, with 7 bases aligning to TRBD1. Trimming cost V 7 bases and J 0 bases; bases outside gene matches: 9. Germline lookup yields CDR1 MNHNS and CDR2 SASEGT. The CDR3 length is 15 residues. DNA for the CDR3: TGTGCCAGCACTACGACCTGGGACAGCTCCTACGAGCAGTACGTC. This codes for CASTTTWDSSYEQYV.

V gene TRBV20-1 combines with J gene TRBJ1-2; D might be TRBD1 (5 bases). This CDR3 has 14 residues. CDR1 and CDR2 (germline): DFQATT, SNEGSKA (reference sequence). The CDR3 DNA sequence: TGCAGACCGGACGGGACCCTAATTAACTATGGCTACACCTTC. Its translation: CRPDGTLINYGYTF.

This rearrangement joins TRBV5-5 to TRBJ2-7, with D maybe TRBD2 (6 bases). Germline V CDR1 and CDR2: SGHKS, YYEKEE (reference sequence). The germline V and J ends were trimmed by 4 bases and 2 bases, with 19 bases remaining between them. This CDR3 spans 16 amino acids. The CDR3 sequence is CASSANGTRGTYEQYV. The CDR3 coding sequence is TGTGCCAGCAGCGCAAATGGGACTCGGGGAACCTACGAGCAGTACGTC.

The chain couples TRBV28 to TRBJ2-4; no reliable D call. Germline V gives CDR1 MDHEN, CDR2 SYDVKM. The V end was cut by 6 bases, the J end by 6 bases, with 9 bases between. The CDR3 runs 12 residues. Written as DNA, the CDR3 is TGTGCCAGCAGCCCGGAAAGAAACATTCAGTACTTC. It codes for CASSPERNIQYF.

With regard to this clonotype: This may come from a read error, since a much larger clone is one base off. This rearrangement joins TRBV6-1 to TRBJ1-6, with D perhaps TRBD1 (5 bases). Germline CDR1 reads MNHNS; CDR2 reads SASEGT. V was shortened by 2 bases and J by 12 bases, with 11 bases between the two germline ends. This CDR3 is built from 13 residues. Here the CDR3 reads CASSEQGYLPLHF. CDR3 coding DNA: TGTGCCAGCAGTGAACAGGGCTATTTACCCCTCCACTTT.

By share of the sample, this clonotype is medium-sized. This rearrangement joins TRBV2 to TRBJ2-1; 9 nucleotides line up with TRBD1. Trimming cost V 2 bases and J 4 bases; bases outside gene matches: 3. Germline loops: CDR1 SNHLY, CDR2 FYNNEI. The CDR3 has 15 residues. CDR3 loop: CASSEWGTGYNEQFF. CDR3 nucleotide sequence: TGTGCCAGCAGTGAATGGGGGACAGGGTACAATGAGCAGTTCTTC.

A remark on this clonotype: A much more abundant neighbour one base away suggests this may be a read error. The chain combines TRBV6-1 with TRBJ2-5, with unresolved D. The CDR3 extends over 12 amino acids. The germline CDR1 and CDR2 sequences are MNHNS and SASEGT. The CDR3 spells CASSPGQEAQYF. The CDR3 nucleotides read TGTGCCAGCAGCCCGGGCCAAGAGGCCCAGTACTTC.

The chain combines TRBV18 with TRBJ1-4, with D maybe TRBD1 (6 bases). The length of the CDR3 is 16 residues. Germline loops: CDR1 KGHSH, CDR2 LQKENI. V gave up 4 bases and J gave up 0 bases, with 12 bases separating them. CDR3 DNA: TGTGCCAGCTCACTAGGACAGACTGCAACTAATGAAAAACTGTTTTTT. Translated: CASSLGQTATNEKLFF.

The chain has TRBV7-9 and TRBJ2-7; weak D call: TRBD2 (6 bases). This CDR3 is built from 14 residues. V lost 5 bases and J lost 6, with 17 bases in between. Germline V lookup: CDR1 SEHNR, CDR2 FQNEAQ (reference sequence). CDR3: CASSPVGEVREQYF. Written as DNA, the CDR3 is TGTGCCAGCAGCCCTGTGGGGGAGGTTCGCGAGCAGTACTTC.

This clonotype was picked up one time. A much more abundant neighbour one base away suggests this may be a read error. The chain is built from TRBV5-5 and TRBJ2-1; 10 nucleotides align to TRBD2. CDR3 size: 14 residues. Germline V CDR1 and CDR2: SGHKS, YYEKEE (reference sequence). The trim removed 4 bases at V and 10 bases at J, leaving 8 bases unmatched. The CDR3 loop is CASSGLAGVQEQFF. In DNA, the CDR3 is TGTGCCAGCAGCGGCCTAGCGGGAGTACAGGAGCAGTTCTTC. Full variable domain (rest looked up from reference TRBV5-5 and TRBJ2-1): DAGVTQSPTHLIKTRGQQVTLRCSPISGHKSVSWYQQVLGQGPQFIFQYYEKEERGRGNFPDRFSARQFPNYSSELNVNALLLGDSALYLCASSGLAGVQEQFFGPGTRLTVL.